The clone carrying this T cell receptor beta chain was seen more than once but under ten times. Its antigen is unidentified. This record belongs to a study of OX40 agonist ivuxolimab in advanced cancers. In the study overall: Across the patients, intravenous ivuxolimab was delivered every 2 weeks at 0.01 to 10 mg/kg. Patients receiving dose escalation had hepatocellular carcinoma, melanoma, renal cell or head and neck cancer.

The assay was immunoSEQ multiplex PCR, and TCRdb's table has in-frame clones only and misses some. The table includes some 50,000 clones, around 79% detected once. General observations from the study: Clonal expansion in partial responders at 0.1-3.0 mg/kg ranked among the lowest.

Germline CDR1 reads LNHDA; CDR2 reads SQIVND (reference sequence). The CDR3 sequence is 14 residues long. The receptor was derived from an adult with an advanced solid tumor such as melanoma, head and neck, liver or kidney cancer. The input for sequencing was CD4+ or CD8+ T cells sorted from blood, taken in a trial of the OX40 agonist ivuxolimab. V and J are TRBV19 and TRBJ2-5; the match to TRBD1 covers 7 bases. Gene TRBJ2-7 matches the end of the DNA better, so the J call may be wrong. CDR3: CASSINPGGYEQYF. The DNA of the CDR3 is TGTGCCAGTAGTATTAATCCAGGGGGCTACGAGCAGTACTTC.